Listed below are T cell receptor beta chains from one sample, sequenced in a study of long-term antiretroviral therapy in people with HIV. Clones were sequenced by immunoSEQ multiplex PCR, and TCRdb holds only the in-frame ones, with some missing. The data show around 21,000 clones, approximately 80% seen once. This sample comprised unsorted PBMCs, obtained 0.1 years before starting antiretroviral therapy. These receptors were collected from a man aged 40-49 years with HIV. Each CDR3 is given with its conserved first and last residue. D genes are given only for firm matches. Rows may omit the clone size; those that give it use once, few, many or a size class.

d_gene	j_gene	abundance	v_gene	CDR3aa	CDR3nt
-	TRBJ2-5	few	TRBV18	CASSPVAFQETQYF	TGTGCCAGCTCACCGGTCGCGTTCCAAGAGACCCAGTACTTC
TRBD2	TRBJ2-2	-	TRBV11-2	CASSPRLAVNTGELFF	TGTGCCAGCAGCCCCCGGCTAGCGGTGAACACCGGGGAGCTGTTTTTT
-	TRBJ1-2	-	TRBV28	CASSFSDGPPSYTF	TGTGCCAGCAGTTTCTCTGACGGACCTCCTAGCTACACCTTC
-	TRBJ2-5	-	TRBV7-2	CASSLSPQETQYF	TGTGCCAGCAGCTTAAGCCCTCAAGAGACCCAGTACTTC
TRBD1	TRBJ2-3	-	TRBV13	CASSRQGKDTQYF	TGTGCCAGCAGCCGACAGGGTAAGGATACGCAGTATTTT
-	TRBJ2-3	once	TRBV4-3	CASSQIRASDTQYF	TGCGCCAGCAGTCAGATCAGGGCCTCAGATACGCAGTATTTT
-	TRBJ1-3	-	TRBV2	CAGGLGNTIYF	TGTGCCGGGGGACTTGGAAACACCATATATTTT
TRBD1	TRBJ1-2	-	TRBV5-1	CASSPGTGVVGYGYTF	TGCGCCAGCAGCCCCGGGACAGGGGTTGTTGGCTATGGCTACACCTTC
TRBD1	TRBJ2-7	-	TRBV5-4	CASSPGTGSYEQYF	TGTGCCAGCAGCCCGGGGACAGGGTCCTACGAGCAGTACTTC
-	TRBJ2-5	-	TRBV7-9	CASSRGEQTQYF	TGTGCCAGCAGCAGGGGGGAACAGACCCAGTACTTC
TRBD1	TRBJ1-2	-	TRBV7-9	CASSYMTGANYGYTF	TGTGCCAGCAGCTACATGACAGGGGCCAACTATGGCTACACCTTC
-	TRBJ2-3	-	TRBV7-2	CASSLHPQSDTQYF	TGTGCCAGCAGCTTACATCCCCAGTCAGATACGCAGTATTTT
-	TRBJ1-3	-	TRBV2	CASTWTLRTGNTIYF	TGTGCCAGCACCTGGACTCTTCGAACTGGAAACACCATATATTTT
-	TRBJ2-7	-	TRBV28	CASSSPDRDYEQYF	TGTGCCAGCAGTTCCCCGGACAGAGATTACGAGCAGTACTTC
-	TRBJ1-1	-	TRBV10-2	CASEGRGYAEAFF	TGCGCCAGCGAAGGGAGGGGGTACGCTGAAGCTTTCTTT
TRBD2	TRBJ2-1	-	TRBV7-9	CASSPPGWTSDYNEQFF	TGTGCCAGCAGCCCCCCCGGGTGGACTAGCGACTACAATGAGCAGTTCTTC
-	TRBJ2-1	-	TRBV7-2	CASGRGGGTANEQFF	TGTGCCAGCGGTCGTGGTGGCGGGACGGCCAATGAGCAGTTCTTC